This T cell receptor beta chain comes out of a study of identifying expanded T cells in peripheral blood (dated 2019 in TCRdb). With respect to the entire study: Four technical replicates, made by sequencing separate aliquots from the same pool of genomic DNA, were compared pairwise.

TCRbeta CDR3 regions were profiled with the immunoSEQ Assay using bias-controlled multiplex PCR amplification of genomic DNA. The paper's processing steps were these. The absolute abundance of each unique TCRbeta CDR3 region was quantified after sequences were collapsed and filtered. Differential abundance was tested with two models: a binomial (Fisher-equivalent) model and a beta-binomial model that adds time-dependent variance fitted from healthy donors. Any clone with fewer than 5 combined templates was excluded, and a clone was called differentially abundant if its Benjamini-Hochberg FDR was below 0.01. Using the form v = (b*log(k)+a)^2, the beta-binomial variance was modeled as a function of the total template count across the two samples. TCRdb obtained this table from immuneACCESS and retained in-frame rearrangements with V and J assigned. These tables miss some clones; where compared with another copy, unresolved V genes account for less than half of the shortfall, and the remainder is unexplained. From that table come the V and J calls and clone size; the DNA was used to work out D and trimming. In all, the sample holds about 90,000 clones, and approximately 84% of those were seen once. Of the sample, 5.6% is held by the ten largest clones.

Points the paper makes about the study in general: The beta-binomial model significantly reduced the number of clones called differentially abundant and the false-positive rate across all healthy-donor time intervals. Across all healthy donors, variance in clone template counts between two-week samples was found to increase significantly with total template count. It was expected by the authors that biological variance in healthy repertoires might increase further over much longer intervals, such as months to years. Between technical replicates the binomial model flagged roughly 1.2 differentially abundant clones, whereas over around 2 weeks the binomial model flagged about 15 and over approximately 4 weeks roughly 20.

V loses 2 bases at its end and J loses 4 bases; junction bases beyond the gene matches: 16. Sequences SGHAT (CDR1) and FQNNGV (CDR2) are obtained from the germline V gene. The CDR3, cysteine through phenylalanine, is 18 amino acids long. The sequence is cut down to CDR3 DNA, 54 bases in frame from base 1. No immune events such as infections were documented for the healthy donors during the collection period. Blood repertoires from healthy donors were used as a training cohort for calibrating time-dependent variance in a beta-binomial model of differential abundance of T-cell clones. The training cohort comprised roughly 10 healthy donors, 3 female and 7 male. An age range of roughly 25 to 65 years, with an average of about 39 years, was recorded for the donors. Whole blood, obtained from a commercial supplier, was collected from each healthy donor at three time points spaced approximately two weeks apart. For immunosequencing, genomic DNA was extracted from unsorted whole blood.

This clone was observed once. Its specific antigen is unknown. No quality values exist for individual bases; no much larger clone is one base distant. This clonotype was sampled from a person aged 18 to 70 in good health. Recombination joined TRBV11-2 with TRBJ2-7, with 8 junctional bases fitting TRBD2. The sequencing sample was made of blood. The CDR3 has the sequence CASSLLGAGGAGRYEQYF. The bases are TGTGCCAGCAGCTTATTGGGGGCCGGGGGGGCAGGGCGGTACGAGCAGTACTTC.